These T cell receptor beta chains were read from a single sample in a study of cytomegalovirus exposure and HLA in healthy donors. Only in-frame clones appear in the TCRdb table, and some are missing; sequencing was by immunoSEQ multiplex PCR. The sample lists 150,000 to 200,000 clones, approximately 77% seen once, with 7% to 9% in the top ten. What was sequenced was PBMCs. The receptors originated from a male donor in good health and CMV-seropositive. The CDR3 runs from the conserved cysteine through the conserved F or W. Fields, in order: CDR3 DNA, CDR3 protein, J gene, V gene, clone size, D gene. The D gene is left open where the match is weak. Clone sizes are given selectively: once, few, many, or a class where the clone is expanded.

TGCGCCAGCAGCCAAGGGTTCAGGGGAACGGCCGGGGAGCTGTTTTTT,CASSQGFRGTAGELFF,TRBJ2-2,TRBV4-1,-,-
TGTGCCAGTACCCAGGGACTAGCGGGGTCCTACGAGCAGTACTTC,CASTQGLAGSYEQYF,TRBJ2-7,TRBV19,-,TRBD2
TGTGCCAGTAGCTCGGGGACAGGGGTGGGTGACACTGAAGCTTTCTTT,CASSSGTGVGDTEAFF,TRBJ1-1,TRBV19,few,TRBD1
TGTGCCATCAGTCGACAGGGGGGGAACACTGAAGCTTTCTTT,CAISRQGGNTEAFF,TRBJ1-1,TRBV10-3,few,TRBD1
TGTGCCAGCATGGGGAGGACTAGCGGGGTCAGGACCCAGTACTTC,CASMGRTSGVRTQYF,TRBJ2-5,TRBV9,-,TRBD2
TGTGCCAGCAGCGAGACAGGGCTGAGCACTGAAGCTTTCTTT,CASSETGLSTEAFF,TRBJ1-1,TRBV6-1,-,TRBD1
TGCGCCAGCAGCTCCCGACAGGGTTTAGGTGACGGCTACACCTTC,CASSSRQGLGDGYTF,TRBJ1-2,TRBV5-1,-,TRBD1
TGTGCCAGCACCCGGGACAGTCGAGTGGGCGGCTACACCTTC,CASTRDSRVGGYTF,TRBJ1-2,TRBV6-5,few,TRBD1
TGTGCCAGCAGTTTCACAGGGAAGGGTGGCATTCAGTACTTC,CASSFTGKGGIQYF,TRBJ2-4,TRBV6-5,once,-
TGTGCCAGCAGCCCAGGGAACAATCAGCCCCAGCATTTT,CASSPGNNQPQHF,TRBJ1-5,TRBV25-1,once,-
TGTGCCAGCAGCAGGGGACAGGACCAGTACAATGAGCAGTTCTTC,CASSRGQDQYNEQFF,TRBJ2-1,TRBV21-1,-,-
TGTGCCAGCAGCTGGACAGGGGGTACGGATGAGCAGTTCTTC,CASSWTGGTDEQFF,TRBJ2-1,TRBV7-9,-,TRBD1
TGTGCCTCTAGGGACAGGAGCTCCTACGAGCAGTACTTC,CASRDRSSYEQYF,TRBJ2-7,TRBV30,-,TRBD1
TGTGCCAGCAGCAGGGGGACAGGGACTGTCCTTGGGGGCTACACCTTC,CASSRGTGTVLGGYTF,TRBJ1-2,TRBV5-6,-,TRBD1
TGTGCCAGCACCCTTGGAGGCGACACTGAAGCTTTCTTT,CASTLGGDTEAFF,TRBJ1-1,TRBV25-1,few,-
TGCGCCAGCAGCCAAGAAAAGGTCCAGGGGACTGAAGCTTTCTTT,CASSQEKVQGTEAFF,TRBJ1-1,TRBV4-1,-,-
TGTGCCAGCAGTGACACAGCCTTCTGGGGCACAGATACGCAGTATTTT,CASSDTAFWGTDTQYF,TRBJ2-3,TRBV6-1,-,-
TGTGCCAGCAGCCCTAGCGGGGGGGCGGGATACGAGCAGTACTTC,CASSPSGGAGYEQYF,TRBJ2-7,TRBV11-2,-,TRBD2
TGCGCCAGCAGCCAAGATCGGGCCAGGGAAGGGGCATTGGGCAATCAGCCCCAGCATTTT,CASSQDRAREGALGNQPQHF,TRBJ1-5,TRBV4-3,few,-
TGCGCCAGCGACCGAGGGAGCGGGGGCACAGATACGCAGTATTTT,CASDRGSGGTDTQYF,TRBJ2-3,TRBV5-1,-,TRBD2
TGTGCCTGGAGTGTCCACAGTATGGATGGCTACACCTTC,CAWSVHSMDGYTF,TRBJ1-2,TRBV30,once,-
TGTGCCAGCAGCTTGATAACAGGGGGGGGTGGCTACACCTTC,CASSLITGGGGYTF,TRBJ1-2,TRBV5-6,-,TRBD1
TGTGCCAGCAGTCGTAGACCCCGGGTATACGAGCAGTACTTC,CASSRRPRVYEQYF,TRBJ2-7,TRBV5-8,-,-
TGTGCCAGCAGCGGGGGCCCTTTAGGACATAAGTTCTTC,CASSGGPLGHKFF,TRBJ2-1,TRBV7-3,-,-
TGCGCCAGCAGCTTGGGCCCCAGCTCCTACGAGCAGTACTTC,CASSLGPSSYEQYF,TRBJ2-7,TRBV5-1,-,-
TGTGCCAGCAGTTACTCAACAGGCAATCAGCCCCAGCATTTT,CASSYSTGNQPQHF,TRBJ1-5,TRBV6-5,-,-
TGTGCCAGCAGCGACGGACAGGGGAGGACCTACGAGCAGTACTTC,CASSDGQGRTYEQYF,TRBJ2-7,TRBV9,-,TRBD1
TGTGCCAGCAGCCCTTTTCGGGGTATCTCCTACGAGCAGTACTTC,CASSPFRGISYEQYF,TRBJ2-7,TRBV5-4,few,-
TGTGCCAGCAGTGAAGAAGCTGGGTTGGGGGGAGCTTTCTTT,CASSEEAGLGGAFF,TRBJ1-1,TRBV2,-,-